This passage covers 25 T cell receptor beta chains from one sample sequenced in a study of CD8 T cells in Susac syndrome. RNA in amounts of about 0.45 to 1 ug was reverse transcribed with random hexamers. TCRdb processed the immunoSEQ multiplex PCR reads anew with MiXCR; each CDR3 protein has one entry. The repertoire has about 180,000 distinct CDR3 sequences, around 95% of them found once; the top ten carry more than 0.09%. The sequencing sample was made of CD4+ T cells from PBMCs. The receptor source for this set is a human donor with multiple sclerosis.

This rearrangement joins TRBV7-2 to TRBJ2-7; 7 nucleotides match TRBD2. CDR1 SGHTA and CDR2 FQGNSA come from the germline V gene. Unmatched junction bases numbered 8, after V lost 4 bases and J lost 2 bases. The CDR3 spans 15 residues. The CDR3 DNA reads TGTGCCAGCAGCTACAATCCCGGGACTACCTACGAGCAGTACTTC. It specifies CASSYNPGTTYEQYF. Drawing the rest from reference TRBV7-2 and TRBJ2-7, the complete variable domain is GAGVSQSPSNKVTEKGKDVELRCDPISGHTALYWYRQSLGQGLEFLIYFQGNSAPDKSGLPSDRFSAERTGGSVSTLTIQRTQQEDSAVYLCASSYNPGTTYEQYFGPGTRLTVT.

The chain couples TRBV7-2 to TRBJ2-1; D may be TRBD2 (6 bases). This CDR3 spans 16 amino acids. Per the germline V gene, CDR1 is SGHTA and CDR2 is FQGNSA. Trimming took off 3 bases at V and 2 bases at J, with 14 bases between the two ends. Written as DNA, the CDR3 is TGTGCCAGCAGCTTCAGGAGGGCAGGCGCCTACAATGAGCAGTTCTTC. This translates into CASSFRRAGAYNEQFF. Based on the CDR3 plus reference TRBV7-2 and TRBJ2-1, the full variable domain is GAGVSQSPSNKVTEKGKDVELRCDPISGHTALYWYRQSLGQGLEFLIYFQGNSAPDKSGLPSDRFSAERTGGSVSTLTIQRTQQEDSAVYLCASSFRRAGAYNEQFFGPGTRLTVL.

The chain joins TRBV6-2 or TRBV6-3 to TRBJ2-3, with D perhaps TRBD2 (6 bases). Trimming shortened V by 1 base and J by 4 bases, and 12 bases separated the two germline ends. This CDR3 is 15 amino acids long. Germline-derived CDR1 and CDR2 are MNHEY and SVGEGT. This CDR3 reads CASSYFGGSADTQYF. The CDR3 DNA sequence: TGTGCCAGCAGTTACTTCGGGGGATCCGCAGATACGCAGTATTTT.

The chain couples TRBV7-9 to TRBJ2-6; D is perhaps TRBD1 (5 bases). The germline V and J ends were trimmed by 2 bases and 0 bases, with 14 bases remaining between them. CDR3 length equals 18 residues. CDR1 and CDR2 from the germline V gene are SEHNR and FQNEAQ (reference sequence). CDR3 DNA sequence: TGTGCCAGCAGCTTATTACAGGCCCCGAACTCTGGGGCCAACGTCCTGACTTTC. Amino acids: CASSLLQAPNSGANVLTF.

A note on this clonotype: A junction end diverges from the germline sequence, so it may reflect a read error. The J gene is TRBJ2-5, the V gene TRBV6-5, with D maybe TRBD2 (5 bases). The CDR3 is 18 residues long. Germline V gene lookup returns CDR1 MNHEY and CDR2 SVGAGI. The CDR3 DNA sequence: TGTGCCAGCAGCTACTCCGATATGGACGGAGGATCACAAGAGACCCAGTACTTC. Protein sequence: CASSYSDMDGGSQETQYF.

This chain links TRBV25-1 with TRBJ1-1; possible D gene TRBD1, 5 bases. This CDR3 region has 15 residues. Trimming left V 1 base short and J 0 bases short, with 9 bases between. Germline CDR1 is MGHDK and CDR2 is SYGVNS. The CDR3 DNA sequence: TGTGCCAGCAGTGAATGGGGCAGGGTGAACACTGAAGCTTTCTTT. Protein product: CASSEWGRVNTEAFF.

The chain employs TRBV20-1 and TRBJ2-1; D not certain. Germline-derived CDR1 and CDR2 are DFQATT and SNEGSKA (reference sequence). The ends were cut back, 6 bases at V and 3 bases at J, with 12 bases in the middle. The CDR3 has 13 residues. This chain's CDR3 is CSAPRSSYNEQFF. CDR3 bases: TGCAGTGCCCCCAGAAGTAGCTACAATGAGCAGTTCTTC.

The sample holds a few counts of this clonotype. The chain is built from TRBV5-6 and TRBJ1-2, with 10 nucleotides matching TRBD1. The ends lost 3 bases at V and 4 bases at J; junction bases unmatched: 0. Per the germline V gene, CDR1 is SGHDT and CDR2 is YYEEEE. The CDR3 is made up of 13 amino acids. This CDR3 reads CASSWDRGYGYTF. CDR3 in DNA: TGTGCCAGCAGCTGGGACAGGGGCTATGGCTACACCTTC. Together with reference TRBV5-6 and TRBJ1-2, the CDR3 gives the full variable domain: DAGVTQSPTHLIKTRGQQVTLRCSPKSGHDTVSWYQQALGQGPQFIFQYYEEEERQRGNFPDRFSGHQFPNYSSELNVNALLLGDSALYLCASSWDRGYGYTFGSGTRLTVV.

V usage is TRBV28 and J usage is TRBJ2-2; 7 bases align to TRBD1. The CDR3 consists of 15 residues. Germline V CDR1 and CDR2: MDHEN, SYDVKM. Trimming at V came to 3 bases and at J to 1 base, leaving 2 bases not matched to a gene. The CDR3 protein is CASSFNRGNTGELFF. In nucleotides, the CDR3 is TGTGCCAGCAGTTTTAACAGGGGGAACACCGGGGAGCTGTTTTTT. The full variable domain, rest sourced from reference TRBV28 and TRBJ2-2, is DVKVTQSSRYLVKRTGEKVFLECVQDMDHENMFWYRQDPGLGLRLIYFSYDVKMKEKGDIPEGYSVSREKKERFSLILESASTNQTSMYLCASSFNRGNTGELFFGEGSRLTVL.

J is TRBJ1-6 and V is TRBV7-3, with 9 bases lining up with TRBD1. Germline CDR1 is SGHTA and CDR2 is FQGTGA. Germline trimming cut 1 base from V and 8 bases from J; bases unmatched to any gene: 0. The CDR3 extends over 14 amino acids. CDR3 loop: CASSLRDRDSPLHF. The CDR3 region has the DNA TGTGCCAGCAGCTTAAGGGACAGGGATTCACCCCTCCACTTT.

The chain links TRBV5-1 to TRBJ2-7, with D perhaps matching TRBD1 or TRBD2 (5 bases each). CDR1 SGHRS and CDR2 YFSETQ come from the germline V gene. Between the trimmed V and J ends, which lost 4 bases and 2 bases, there was a span of 13 bases. The CDR3 spans 14 residues. The CDR3 coding sequence is TGCGCCAGCAGCCCCAGGGAGTATCCCTACGAGCAGTACTTC. This translates into CASSPREYPYEQYF.

This clonotype was detected once. The chain joins TRBV18 to TRBJ2-2, with D hard to call. Germline assignment: CDR1 KGHSH and CDR2 LQKENI. The CDR3 sequence is 13 residues long. V was pared by 2 bases and J by 1 base, with 2 bases between. CDR3 DNA: TGTGCCAGCTCACCAAAGAACACCGGGGAGCTGTTTTTT. Protein sequence: CASSPKNTGELFF.

The chain employs TRBV7-2 and TRBJ1-5; D gene uncertain. Trimming removed 8 bases at V and 5 bases at J, with 13 bases between. CDR3 length equals 13 residues. Germline lookup yields CDR1 SGHTA and CDR2 FQGNSA. CDR3 sequence reads: CASGQGRDQPQHF. CDR3 coding DNA: TGTGCCAGCGGCCAAGGGCGAGATCAGCCCCAGCATTTT.

The rearrangement joins TRBV25-1 to TRBJ2-7, with 9 bases aligning to TRBD1. Germline-derived CDR1 and CDR2 are MGHDK and SYGVNS. The trim removed 8 bases at V and 2 bases at J, leaving 13 bases unmatched. CDR3 length: 16 residues. This chain's CDR3 is CASESRSTGGTYEQYF. In DNA form, the CDR3 reads TGTGCCAGCGAATCCCGCTCGACAGGGGGTACCTACGAGCAGTACTTC.

CDR3 sequence (DNA): TGTGCCAGCTTTTCTCAGGGGGGCTACTATGGCTACACCTTC. Translating it yields CASFSQGGYYGYTF. The chain combines TRBV5-6 with TRBJ1-2, with 7 bases that match TRBD1. J lost 3 bases, V lost 7 bases, and 9 bases had no gene match. Germline assignment: CDR1 SGHDT and CDR2 YYEEEE. The CDR3 consists of 14 residues.

This clonotype was seen a handful of times. This chain joins TRBV4-3 and TRBJ1-5, with TRBD1 as a possible D gene (6 bases). This CDR3 is built from 15 residues. Germline values: CDR1 LGHNA, CDR2 YSLEER. V lost 1 base and J 5 bases, leaving 12 bases between the germline ends. The CDR3 is CASSQATGGYQPQHF. The DNA of the CDR3 is TGCGCCAGCAGCCAAGCGACTGGGGGCTATCAGCCCCAGCATTTT.

The rearrangement joins TRBV7-9 to TRBJ2-7; D tentatively fits TRBD1 or TRBD2 (6 bases each). V was pared by 0 bases and J by 4 bases, with 13 bases between. The CDR3 loop spans 15 amino acids. The V gene's germline CDR1 is SEHNR and CDR2 FQNEAQ (reference sequence). CDR3 sequence: CASSLADGGRYEQYF. The DNA of the CDR3 is TGTGCCAGCAGCTTAGCTGATGGGGGGCGGTACGAGCAGTACTTC. Combining the CDR3 with reference TRBV7-9 and TRBJ2-7 gives the whole variable domain DTGVSQNPRHKITKRGQNVTFRCDPISEHNRLYWYRQTLGQGPEFLTYFQNEAQLEKSRLLSDRFSAERPKGSFSTLEIQRTEQGDSAMYLCASSLADGGRYEQYFGPGTRLTVT.

V is TRBV12-5 and J is TRBJ2-7, with D uncertain. The CDR3 length is 13 residues. The ends were cut back, 6 bases at V and 0 bases at J, with 9 bases in the middle. Germline-derived CDR1 and CDR2 are LGHNT and FRNRAP. The CDR3 nucleotides read TGTGCTAGTGGGACCCGCAACTCCTACGAGCAGTACTTC. It specifies CASGTRNSYEQYF.

This clonotype was seen only once. This sequence joins TRBV29-1 and TRBJ2-7; D possibly corresponds to TRBD2 (5 bases). Trimming shortened V by 4 bases and J by 2 bases, and 9 bases separated the two germline ends. CDR3 size: 12 residues. Germline lookup yields CDR1 SQVTM and CDR2 ANQGSEA. The chain's CDR3 is CSVASGAYEQYF. In DNA, the CDR3 is TGCAGCGTTGCGTCCGGGGCCTACGAGCAGTACTTC.

This clonotype showed up just once. V and J are TRBV4-3 and TRBJ2-6, with unresolved D. The CDR3 runs to 17 residues. V was pared by 0 bases and J by 0 bases, with 9 bases between. CDR1 and CDR2 from the germline V gene are LGHNA and YSLEER. The CDR3 spells CASSQEGQPSGANVLTF. In nucleotides, the CDR3 is TGCGCCAGCAGCCAAGAAGGTCAGCCCTCTGGGGCCAACGTCCTGACTTTC.

V gene TRBV6-2 or TRBV6-3 combines with J gene TRBJ2-5; no clear D gene. Trimming took 0 bases from V and 5 from J, leaving 16 bases between them. Germline V gene lookup returns CDR1 MNHEY and CDR2 SVGEGT. The CDR3 extends over 16 amino acids. This CDR3 is CASSYSKAQLVETQYF. CDR3 sequence (DNA): TGTGCCAGCAGTTACTCGAAGGCACAGTTGGTCGAGACCCAGTACTTC.

The chain joins TRBV27 to TRBJ2-3, with D perhaps given as TRBD1 or TRBD2 (5 bases each). The germline V and J ends were trimmed by 7 bases and 3 bases, with 26 bases remaining between them. Germline V gene data show CDR1 as MNHEY and CDR2 as SMNVEV (reference sequence). The CDR3 sequence is 18 residues long. The CDR3 sequence: CASTQVFGAGPNTDTQYF. CDR3 DNA: TGTGCCAGCACCCAAGTGTTCGGGGCAGGTCCAAATACAGATACGCAGTATTTT.

The rearrangement joins TRBV20-1 to TRBJ2-7, with TRBD2 matching 7 bases. After removal of 6 bases from V and 6 bases from J, the junction contained 5 bases not matched to a gene. The CDR3 contains 11 residues. Germline lookup yields CDR1 DFQATT and CDR2 SNEGSKA (reference sequence). This CDR3 reads CSAAGVIEQYF. The CDR3 DNA is TGCAGTGCGGCGGGGGTCATCGAGCAGTACTTC.

V usage is TRBV20-1 and J usage is TRBJ2-3; 8 bases align to TRBD2. Trimming removed 5 bases from V and 4 bases from J; junction bases left unmatched: 5. The CDR3 has 13 residues. Looked up from germline, CDR1 is DFQATT and CDR2 is SNEGSKA (reference sequence). CDR3 DNA: TGCAGTGCTGTACGGGGGGGCTCAGATACGCAGTATTTT. Its translation is CSAVRGGSDTQYF.

The V and J genes are TRBV7-2 and TRBJ2-7; no firm D call. The V end lost 0 bases, the J end lost 2 bases, and 11 bases lay between the germline ends. The CDR3 is 15 residues long. From germline, CDR1 is SGHTA and CDR2 FQGNSA. The CDR3 is CASSLARWTAYEQYF. In nucleotides, the CDR3 is TGTGCCAGCAGCTTAGCTCGGTGGACGGCCTACGAGCAGTACTTC.